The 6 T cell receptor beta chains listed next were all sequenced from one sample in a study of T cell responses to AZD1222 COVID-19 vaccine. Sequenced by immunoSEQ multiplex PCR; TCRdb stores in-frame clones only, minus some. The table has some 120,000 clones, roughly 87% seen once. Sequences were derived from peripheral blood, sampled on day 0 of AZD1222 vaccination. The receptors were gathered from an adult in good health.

The CDR3 reads CASSRPGGYLGGYTF. The CDR3 bases are TGCGCCAGCAGCAGACCAGGGGGCTATCTAGGAGGCTACACCTTC. The chain employs TRBV5-1 and TRBJ1-2; 8 bases fit TRBD1. Germline CDR1 is SGHRS and CDR2 is YFSETQ. The V and J ends lost 4 bases and 8 bases, in that order; junction bases with no gene match: 13. CDR3 length equals 15 residues.

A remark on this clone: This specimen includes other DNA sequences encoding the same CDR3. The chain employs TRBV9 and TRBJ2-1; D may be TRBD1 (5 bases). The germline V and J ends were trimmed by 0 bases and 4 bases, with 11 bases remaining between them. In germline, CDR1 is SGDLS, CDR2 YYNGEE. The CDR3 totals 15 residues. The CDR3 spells CASSVGQGSYNEQFF. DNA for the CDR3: TGTGCCAGCAGCGTAGGGCAGGGATCGTACAATGAGCAGTTCTTC.

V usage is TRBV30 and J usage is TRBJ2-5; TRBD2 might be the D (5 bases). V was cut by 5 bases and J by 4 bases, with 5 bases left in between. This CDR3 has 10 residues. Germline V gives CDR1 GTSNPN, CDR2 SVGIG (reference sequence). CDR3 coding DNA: TGTGCCTGGGGAGGAGAGACCCAGTACTTC. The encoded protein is CAWGGETQYF.

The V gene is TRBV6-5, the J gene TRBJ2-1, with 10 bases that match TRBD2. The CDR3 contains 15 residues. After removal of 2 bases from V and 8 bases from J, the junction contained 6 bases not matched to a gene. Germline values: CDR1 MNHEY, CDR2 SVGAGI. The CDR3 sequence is CASSYVLAGRDEQFF. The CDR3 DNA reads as TGTGCCAGCAGTTACGTACTAGCGGGAAGGGATGAGCAGTTCTTC.

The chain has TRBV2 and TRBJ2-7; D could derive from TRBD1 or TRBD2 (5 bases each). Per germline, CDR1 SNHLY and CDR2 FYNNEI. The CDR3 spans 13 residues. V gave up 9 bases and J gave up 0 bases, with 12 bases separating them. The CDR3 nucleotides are TGTGCCAGTGGAGAGGGGAGCTCCTACGAGCAGTACTTC. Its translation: CASGEGSSYEQYF.

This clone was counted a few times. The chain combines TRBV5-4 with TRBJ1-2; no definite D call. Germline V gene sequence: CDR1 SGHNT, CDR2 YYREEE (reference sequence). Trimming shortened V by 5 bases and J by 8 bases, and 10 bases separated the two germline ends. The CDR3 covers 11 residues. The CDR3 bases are TGTGCCAGCAGGGACGGACGGGGCTACACCTTC. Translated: CASRDGRGYTF.